This TCR beta chain derives from a study of technical replicates of blood from several donors. V was pared by 1 base and J by 7 bases, with 2 bases of the junction left unmatched. The CDR3 length is 13 residues. CDR1 SGHRS and CDR2 YFSETQ come from the germline V gene. Repertoires were generated with immunoSEQ multiplex PCR, while TCRdb's copy carries only in-frame clones and drops some. The top ten clones hold approximately 0.21% of a sample with about 70,000 clones, roughly 97% of them seen once. V gene TRBV5-1 combines with J gene TRBJ2-1, with 7 bases that match TRBD2. The receptor's source is a human donor in good health. Sequenced input: T cells isolated from PBMCs. The CDR3 DNA follows: TGCGCCAGCAGCTTGTGGGAGGGTAATGAGCAGTTCTTC. Translated, it gives CASSLWEGNEQFF.